The 28 T cell receptor beta chains presented below share a single source sample, sequenced in a study of shared clonotypes between healthy human individuals. Terminally differentiated effector memory CD45RA+ cells were left out of the naive CD8 fraction, which was CD45RO-negative and positively selected for CCR7. TCRdb keeps only in-frame clones here, not all; method: immunoSEQ multiplex PCR. Here the sample spans approximately 2,200,000 clones, more than 85% being singletons. The sequenced material came from naive CD8+ T cells from PBMCs. The receptors were gathered from a man between 18 and 35 years old in good health. Some clones in this sample may be carry-over from other donors' samples.

This rearrangement joins TRBV7-9 to TRBJ1-4, with D uncertain. V was cut by 4 bases and J by 4 bases, with 13 bases left in between. CDR3 length: 15 residues. Germline V CDR1 and CDR2: SEHNR, FQNEAQ (reference sequence). The CDR3: CASSSDPRYNEKLFF. The CDR3 DNA reads as TGTGCCAGCAGCTCGGACCCGCGGTATAATGAAAAACTGTTTTTT.

This clone appeared once. This chain uses TRBV7-9 with TRBJ2-5; 7 bases map to TRBD1. Germline V gene data show CDR1 as SEHNR and CDR2 as FQNEAQ (reference sequence). The CDR3 sequence is 14 residues long. With V trimmed by 4 bases and J by 1 base, 3 bases remained unmatched. The CDR3 loop is CASSYGTVQETQYF. CDR3 bases: TGTGCCAGCAGCTACGGGACAGTCCAAGAGACCCAGTACTTC.

V is TRBV4-3 and J is TRBJ1-3; 8 nucleotides line up with TRBD1. CDR1 and CDR2 from the germline V gene are LGHNA and YSLEER. Trimming at V came to 1 base and at J to 4 bases, leaving 9 bases not matched to a gene. The CDR3 has 17 residues. The CDR3: CASSQASDREAGNTIYF. The CDR3 DNA reads as TGCGCCAGCAGCCAAGCTTCGGACAGGGAAGCAGGAAACACCATATATTTT.

The gene calls are TRBV19 and TRBJ2-2; 7 bases map to TRBD2. The CDR3 runs 16 residues. The germline gives CDR1 LNHDA, CDR2 SQIVND (reference sequence). V dropped 6 bases and J dropped 6; count of bases not matched to a gene: 13. CDR3 residues: CASRNRGREEPGELFF. Written as DNA, the CDR3 is TGTGCCAGTAGGAACCGAGGTCGGGAGGAACCCGGGGAGCTGTTTTTT.

Only a few counts were recorded for this clone. This CDR3 is also generated by other DNA sequences in the sample. The chain joins TRBV6-1 to TRBJ1-1; D is perhaps TRBD1 (5 bases). The V and J ends lost 4 bases and 4 bases respectively, with 7 bases between them. Germline V CDR1 and CDR2: MNHNS, SASEGT. This CDR3 has 12 amino acids. CDR3 DNA sequence: TGTGCCAGCAGTGGCAGGGCCACTGAAGCTTTCTTT. It is translated as CASSGRATEAFF.

CDR3 protein: CSVSTGIIYEQYF. DNA of the CDR3: TGCAGCGTCTCGACAGGGATCATTTACGAGCAGTACTTC. The chain carries TRBV29-1 and TRBJ2-7; TRBD1 matches 7 bases. The germline CDR1 and CDR2 sequences are SQVTM and ANQGSEA. The trim removed 6 bases at V and 4 bases at J, leaving 9 bases unmatched. The CDR3 runs 13 residues.

V is TRBV28 and J is TRBJ2-3; D uncertain. The V gene's germline CDR1 is MDHEN and CDR2 SYDVKM. The CDR3 has 14 amino acids. Trimming stripped 3 bases from V and 4 bases from J, with 11 bases between. CDR3 in DNA: TGTGCCAGCAGTTTTAGGTCCGACCCAGATACGCAGTATTTT. It encodes CASSFRSDPDTQYF.

V gene TRBV13 combines with J gene TRBJ2-1; D perhaps matches TRBD1 (7 bases). CDR3 length: 14 amino acids. Looked up from germline, CDR1 is PRHDT and CDR2 is FYEKMQ (reference sequence). V lost 5 bases and J 3 bases, leaving 11 bases between the germline ends. The CDR3 region has the DNA TGTGCCAGCAGCCCAGGGGGAGGCTACAATGAGCAGTTCTTC. Encoded protein: CASSPGGGYNEQFF. The complete variable domain, with remaining parts taken from reference TRBV13 and TRBJ2-1, reads AAGVIQSPRHLIKEKRETATLKCYPIPRHDTVYWYQQGPGQDPQFLISFYEKMQSDKGSIPDRFSAQQFSDYHSELNMSSLELGDSALYFCASSPGGGYNEQFFGPGTRLTVL.

A remark on this clone: Other DNA sequences in this specimen translate into the identical CDR3. V and J are TRBV27 and TRBJ1-5; a possible D gene is TRBD1 (5 bases). The CDR3 spans 15 residues. V was pared by 0 bases and J by 1 base, with 7 bases between. In germline, CDR1 is MNHEY, CDR2 SMNVEV (reference sequence). CDR3 sequence: CASSLSQGSNQPQHF. DNA of the CDR3: TGTGCCAGCAGTTTATCGCAGGGCAGCAATCAGCCCCAGCATTTT.

The chain is built from TRBV29-1 and TRBJ2-7, with D uncertain. The ends were cut back, 4 bases at V and 2 bases at J, with 9 bases in the middle. The CDR3 has 12 residues. CDR1 and CDR2 (germline): SQVTM, ANQGSEA. The CDR3 reads CSVGVTAYEQYF. For the CDR3, the DNA is TGCAGCGTTGGAGTCACCGCCTACGAGCAGTACTTC.

This clone was recorded only once. J is TRBJ1-3 and V is TRBV5-5; D is unclear. CDR1 is SGHKS, CDR2 YYEKEE, per germline (reference sequence). The CDR3 runs to 15 residues. Trimming removed 0 bases from V and 0 bases from J, with 7 bases in between. The CDR3 spells CASSLDRFSGNTIYF. CDR3 DNA: TGTGCCAGCAGCTTGGACCGATTCTCTGGAAACACCATATATTTT.

V gene TRBV12-5 combines with J gene TRBJ2-2; no clear D. The CDR3 spans 16 residues. The V gene lost 1 base and the J gene lost 0 bases, with 9 bases spanning the gap. CDR1 LGHNT and CDR2 FRNRAP come from the germline V gene. This CDR3 reads CASGLALGTNTGELFF. Here the CDR3 DNA reads TGTGCTAGTGGTTTGGCCCTGGGGACGAACACCGGGGAGCTGTTTTTT.

The genes are TRBV27 and TRBJ2-7; TRBD1 matches 12 bases. J was trimmed by 9 bases and V by 2 bases; bases with no gene match: 8. This CDR3 has 15 amino acids. In germline, CDR1 is MNHEY, CDR2 SMNVEV (reference sequence). CDR3 loop: CASSLIGTGGSGQYF. The CDR3 DNA reads TGTGCCAGCAGTTTAATAGGGACAGGGGGCTCAGGGCAGTACTTC.

CDR3 sequence reads: CASSFSVRGVYNEQFF. The CDR3 DNA reads TGTGCCAGCAGTTTTTCGGTGAGAGGGGTATACAATGAGCAGTTCTTC. J is TRBJ2-1 and V is TRBV27; D tentatively fits TRBD1 or TRBD2 (5 bases each). The CDR3 is 16 residues long. Germline V gene sequence: CDR1 MNHEY, CDR2 SMNVEV (reference sequence). The V gene lost 3 bases and the J gene lost 4 bases, with 16 bases spanning the gap.

V is TRBV7-8 and J is TRBJ2-3; no definite D call. CDR1 and CDR2 from the germline V gene are SGHVS and FQNEAQ. Trimming took 5 bases from V and 3 from J, leaving 12 bases between them. This CDR3 has 14 residues. The CDR3 nucleotides are TGTGCCAGCAGCCTGAGGACGAGAACAGATACGCAGTATTTT. Its translation: CASSLRTRTDTQYF.

About this clone itself: A single base separates this from a much larger clone, so it may be a read error. Within the sample, other DNA sequences also encode this same CDR3. The rearrangement links TRBV27 to TRBJ2-2; no reliable D call. This CDR3 is built from 12 residues. Deletions cut 6 bases from V and 2 bases from J, with 4 bases between. Germline values: CDR1 MNHEY, CDR2 SMNVEV (reference sequence). CDR3 nucleotide sequence: TGTGCCAGCAGCTTAAACACCGGGGAGCTGTTTTTT. Translated, it gives CASSLNTGELFF.

V and J are TRBV25-1 and TRBJ2-7; tentative D call: TRBD1 (5 bases). Germline CDR1 and CDR2: MGHDK and SYGVNS. The CDR3 is 13 amino acids. V was shortened by 10 bases and J by 0 bases, with 13 bases between the two germline ends. The CDR3 nucleotides read TGTGCCACCCAGGGTGCCGGCTCCTACGAGCAGTACTTC. It translates to CATQGAGSYEQYF.

This clone has only one observation. This same CDR3 is encoded by further DNA sequences in the sample. In nucleotides, the CDR3 is TGTGCCAGCAGCGATGGAGGGGGAAACACCATATATTTT. Amino acid sequence: CASSDGGGNTIYF. The genes are TRBV9 and TRBJ1-3; D is uncertain. V was pared by 3 bases and J by 4 bases, with 8 bases between. The CDR3 extends over 13 amino acids. Germline values: CDR1 SGDLS, CDR2 YYNGEE.

This chain connects TRBV7-9 to TRBJ2-3; no definite D call. Looked up from germline, CDR1 is SEHNR and CDR2 is FQNEAQ (reference sequence). This CDR3 comprises 11 residues. The germline V and J ends were trimmed by 5 bases and 5 bases, with 5 bases remaining between them. The CDR3 reads CASSGIDTQYF. For the CDR3, the DNA is TGTGCCAGCAGCGGTATAGATACGCAGTATTTT.

V and J are TRBV5-1 and TRBJ2-5, with 12 bases that match TRBD2. The germline V gene has CDR1 SGHRS and CDR2 YFSETQ. V dropped 8 bases and J dropped 3; count of bases not matched to a gene: 11. The CDR3 sequence is 16 residues long. CDR3 region: CASTPGLAGIKETQYF. The CDR3 nucleotides are TGCGCCAGTACACCTGGACTAGCGGGAATTAAAGAGACCCAGTACTTC. Variable domain in full (rest from reference TRBV5-1 and TRBJ2-5): KAGVTQTPRYLIKTRGQQVTLSCSPISGHRSVSWYQQTPGQGLQFLFEYFSETQRNKGNFPGRFSGRQFSNSRSEMNVSTLELGDSALYLCASTPGLAGIKETQYFGPGTRLLVL.

The chain is built from TRBV9 and TRBJ1-1; 7 bases line up with TRBD1. Germline V gene sequence: CDR1 SGDLS, CDR2 YYNGEE. CDR3 length equals 17 residues. The junction had 13 bases not matched to a gene; V was cut back by 3 bases and J by 2 bases. CDR3 loop: CASSEYLGTAKNTEAFF. The CDR3, as DNA: TGTGCCAGCAGCGAGTACTTGGGGACAGCGAAAAACACTGAAGCTTTCTTT.

The chain carries TRBV5-4 and TRBJ1-1; D ambiguous. The CDR3 loop spans 16 amino acids. Per germline, CDR1 SGHNT and CDR2 YYREEE (reference sequence). Deletions cut 0 bases from V and 0 bases from J, with 12 bases between. CDR3 region: CASSLEHTQMNTEAFF. The CDR3 nucleotides read TGTGCCAGCAGCTTGGAGCACACTCAGATGAACACTGAAGCTTTCTTT.

This clone has only one observation. V gene TRBV6-5 combines with J gene TRBJ2-1; D is uncertain. Looked up from germline, CDR1 is MNHEY and CDR2 is SVGAGI. This CDR3 has 15 residues. Trimming left V 0 bases short and J 8 bases short, with 14 bases between. The CDR3 DNA reads as TGTGCCAGCAGTTACTCGTTCGGGCTCGTGGATGAGCAGTTCTTC. As protein: CASSYSFGLVDEQFF.

The gene calls are TRBV11-2 and TRBJ2-1; 9 positions agree with TRBD2. The CDR3 consists of 16 residues. The V segment lost 3 bases and the J segment 8 bases; nucleotides outside the gene matches: 11. The germline V gene encodes CDR1 SGHAT and CDR2 FQNNGV. CDR3 sequence: CASSLLGTSKFDEQFF. For the CDR3, the DNA is TGTGCCAGCAGCTTGCTTGGGACTAGCAAGTTCGATGAGCAGTTCTTC.

This sequence joins TRBV13 and TRBJ2-1; D may be TRBD2 (6 bases). The CDR3 is 15 amino acids. Trimming shortened V by 0 bases and J by 6 bases, and 12 bases separated the two germline ends. Germline V gene sequence: CDR1 PRHDT, CDR2 FYEKMQ (reference sequence). CDR3 region: CASSLGLFGSNEQFF. In nucleotides, the CDR3 is TGTGCCAGCAGCTTAGGTTTGTTCGGGAGCAATGAGCAGTTCTTC.

Worth noting for this clone: Distinct nucleotide sequences in the sample also encode this CDR3. This sequence joins TRBV19 and TRBJ1-5; D ambiguous. The CDR3 runs to 12 residues. V dropped 3 bases and J dropped 6 bases, with 6 bases sitting between them. Germline assignment: CDR1 LNHDA and CDR2 SQIVND (reference sequence). In DNA form, the CDR3 reads TGTGCCAGTAGTATTGGATTTCAGCCCCAGCATTTT. Amino acid sequence: CASSIGFQPQHF.

The CDR3 sequence: CASSMGATWEQYF. The CDR3 DNA sequence: TGTGCCAGTAGTATGGGGGCCACTTGGGAGCAGTACTTC. V and J are TRBV19 and TRBJ2-7; possibly TRBD1 for D (6 bases). Trimming took 3 bases from V and 7 from J, leaving 13 bases between them. The CDR3 runs 13 residues. Germline CDR1 reads LNHDA; CDR2 reads SQIVND (reference sequence).

This clone occurred once. The rearrangement joins TRBV5-1 to TRBJ1-2; the D is unclear. Trimming stripped 4 bases from V and 2 bases from J, with 15 bases between. CDR1 and CDR2 from the germline V gene are SGHRS and YFSETQ. This CDR3 spans 15 amino acids. The CDR3 here is CASSPDAFQNYGYTF. CDR3 coding DNA: TGCGCCAGCAGCCCGGACGCATTCCAAAACTATGGCTACACCTTC.